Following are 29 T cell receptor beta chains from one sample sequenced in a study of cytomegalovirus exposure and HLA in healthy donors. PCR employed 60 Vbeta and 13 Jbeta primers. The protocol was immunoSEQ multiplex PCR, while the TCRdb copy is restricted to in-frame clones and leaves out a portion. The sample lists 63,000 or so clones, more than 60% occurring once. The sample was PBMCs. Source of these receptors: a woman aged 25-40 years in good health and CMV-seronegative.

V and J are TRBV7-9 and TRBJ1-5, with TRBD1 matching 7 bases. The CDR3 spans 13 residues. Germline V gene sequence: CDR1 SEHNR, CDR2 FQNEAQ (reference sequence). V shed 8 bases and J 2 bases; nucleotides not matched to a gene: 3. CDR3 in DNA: TGTGCCAGCCGCGGGACAGGCAATCAGCCCCAGCATTTT. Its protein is CASRGTGNQPQHF.

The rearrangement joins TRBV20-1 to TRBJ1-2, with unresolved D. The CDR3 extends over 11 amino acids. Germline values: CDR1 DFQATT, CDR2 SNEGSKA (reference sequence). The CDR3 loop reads CSQQAYYGYTF. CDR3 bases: TGCAGCCAGCAGGCTTACTATGGCTACACCTTC.

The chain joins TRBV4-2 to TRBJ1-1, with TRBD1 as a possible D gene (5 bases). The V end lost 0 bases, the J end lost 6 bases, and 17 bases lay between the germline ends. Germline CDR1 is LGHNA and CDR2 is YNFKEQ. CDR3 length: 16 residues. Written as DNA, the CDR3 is TGTGCCAGCAGCCAAGACTCAGGTTGGGGGAGGGCTGAAGCTTTCTTT. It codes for CASSQDSGWGRAEAFF.

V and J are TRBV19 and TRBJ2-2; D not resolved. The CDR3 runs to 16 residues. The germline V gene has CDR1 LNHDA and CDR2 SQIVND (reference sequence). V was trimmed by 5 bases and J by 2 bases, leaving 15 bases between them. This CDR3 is CASSFLTGRNTGELFF. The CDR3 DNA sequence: TGTGCCAGTAGTTTCCTGACTGGCCGCAACACCGGGGAGCTGTTTTTT.

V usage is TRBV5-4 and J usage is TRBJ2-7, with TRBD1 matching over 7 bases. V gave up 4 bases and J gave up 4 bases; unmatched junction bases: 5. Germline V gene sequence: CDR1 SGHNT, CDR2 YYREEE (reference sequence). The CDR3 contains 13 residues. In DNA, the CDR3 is TGTGCCAGCAGCCCGCACAGGGGATACGAGCAGTACTTC. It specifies CASSPHRGYEQYF.

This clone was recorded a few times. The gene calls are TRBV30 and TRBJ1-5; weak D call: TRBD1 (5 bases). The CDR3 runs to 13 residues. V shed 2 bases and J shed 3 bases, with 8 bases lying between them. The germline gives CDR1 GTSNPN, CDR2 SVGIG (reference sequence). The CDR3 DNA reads TGTGCCTGGAGTAGGGGAACCAATCAGCCCCAGCATTTT. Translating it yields CAWSRGTNQPQHF.

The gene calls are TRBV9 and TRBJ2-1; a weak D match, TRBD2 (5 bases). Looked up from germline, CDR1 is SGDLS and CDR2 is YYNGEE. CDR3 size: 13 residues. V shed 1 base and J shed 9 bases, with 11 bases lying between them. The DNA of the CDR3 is TGTGCCAGCAGCGTAAATGAGGGAGTTGAGCAGTTCTTC. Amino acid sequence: CASSVNEGVEQFF.

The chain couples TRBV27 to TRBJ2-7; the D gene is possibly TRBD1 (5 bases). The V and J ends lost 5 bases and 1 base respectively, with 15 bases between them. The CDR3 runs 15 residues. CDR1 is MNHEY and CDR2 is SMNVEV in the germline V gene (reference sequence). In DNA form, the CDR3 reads TGTGCCAGCAGTCTAATCCAGGGTGGGTCCTACGAGCAGTACTTC. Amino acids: CASSLIQGGSYEQYF.

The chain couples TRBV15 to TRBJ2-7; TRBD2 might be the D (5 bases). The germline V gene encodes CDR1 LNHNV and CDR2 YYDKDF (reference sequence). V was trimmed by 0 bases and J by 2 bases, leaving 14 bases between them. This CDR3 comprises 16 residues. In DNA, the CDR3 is TGTGCCACCAGCAGAGATAGAATGGGAGCCCCCTACGAGCAGTACGTC. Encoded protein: CATSRDRMGAPYEQYV.

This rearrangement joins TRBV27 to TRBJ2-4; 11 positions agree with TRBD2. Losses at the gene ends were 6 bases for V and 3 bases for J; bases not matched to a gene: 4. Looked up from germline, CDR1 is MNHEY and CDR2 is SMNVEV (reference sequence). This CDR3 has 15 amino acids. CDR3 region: CASSLGTSGKNIQYF. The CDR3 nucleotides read TGTGCCAGCAGCTTGGGGACTAGCGGCAAAAACATTCAGTACTTC.

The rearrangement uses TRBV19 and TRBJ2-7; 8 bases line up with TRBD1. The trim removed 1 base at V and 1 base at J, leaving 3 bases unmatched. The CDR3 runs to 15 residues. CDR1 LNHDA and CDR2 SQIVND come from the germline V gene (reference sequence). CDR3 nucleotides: TGTGCCAGTAGTATAGGGACAGGGCCTTCCTACGAGCAGTACTTC. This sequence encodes CASSIGTGPSYEQYF.

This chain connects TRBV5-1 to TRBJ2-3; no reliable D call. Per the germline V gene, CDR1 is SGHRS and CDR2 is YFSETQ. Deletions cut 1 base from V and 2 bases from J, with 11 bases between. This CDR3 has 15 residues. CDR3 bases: TGCGCCAGCAGCTTGTCTCGACGGGTCACAGATACGCAGTATTTT. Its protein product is CASSLSRRVTDTQYF. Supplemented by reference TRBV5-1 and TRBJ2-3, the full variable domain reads KAGVTQTPRYLIKTRGQQVTLSCSPISGHRSVSWYQQTPGQGLQFLFEYFSETQRNKGNFPGRFSGRQFSNSRSEMNVSTLELGDSALYLCASSLSRRVTDTQYFGPGTRLTVL.

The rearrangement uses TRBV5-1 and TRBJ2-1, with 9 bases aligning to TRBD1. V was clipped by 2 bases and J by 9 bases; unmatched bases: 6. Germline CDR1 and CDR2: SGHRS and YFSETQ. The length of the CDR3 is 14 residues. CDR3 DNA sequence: TGCGCCAGCAGCTTTCCGGGACAGGGTCGTGAGCAGTTCTTC. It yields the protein CASSFPGQGREQFF.

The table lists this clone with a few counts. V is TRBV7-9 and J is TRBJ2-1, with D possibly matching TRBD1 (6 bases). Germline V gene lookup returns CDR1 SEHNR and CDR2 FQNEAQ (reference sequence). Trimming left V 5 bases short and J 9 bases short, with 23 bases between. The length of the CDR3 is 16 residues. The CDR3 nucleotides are TGTGCCAGCAGCCCGCCGGGACACGAAACCACAAGTGAGCAGTTCTTC. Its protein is CASSPPGHETTSEQFF.

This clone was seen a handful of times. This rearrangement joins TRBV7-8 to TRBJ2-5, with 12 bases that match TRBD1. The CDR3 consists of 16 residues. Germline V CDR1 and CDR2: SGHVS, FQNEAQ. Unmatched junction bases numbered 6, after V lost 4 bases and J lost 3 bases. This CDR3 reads CASSYPGQGAEETQYF. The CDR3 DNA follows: TGTGCCAGCAGCTATCCGGGACAGGGGGCGGAAGAGACCCAGTACTTC.

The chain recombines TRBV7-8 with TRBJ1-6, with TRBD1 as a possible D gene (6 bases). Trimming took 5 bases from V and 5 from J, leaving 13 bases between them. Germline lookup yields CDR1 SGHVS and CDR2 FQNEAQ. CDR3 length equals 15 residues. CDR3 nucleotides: TGTGCCAGCAGCCCGTGGACAGCAAATAATTCACCCCTCCACTTT. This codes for CASSPWTANNSPLHF.

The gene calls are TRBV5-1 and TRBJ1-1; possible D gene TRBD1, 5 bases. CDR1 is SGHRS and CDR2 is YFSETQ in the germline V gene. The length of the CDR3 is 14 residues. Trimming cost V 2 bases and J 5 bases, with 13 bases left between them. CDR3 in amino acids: CASSLGNGGTEAFF. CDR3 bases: TGCGCCAGCAGCTTAGGAAATGGGGGGACTGAAGCTTTCTTT. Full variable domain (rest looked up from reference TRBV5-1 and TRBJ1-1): KAGVTQTPRYLIKTRGQQVTLSCSPISGHRSVSWYQQTPGQGLQFLFEYFSETQRNKGNFPGRFSGRQFSNSRSEMNVSTLELGDSALYLCASSLGNGGTEAFFGQGTRLTVV.

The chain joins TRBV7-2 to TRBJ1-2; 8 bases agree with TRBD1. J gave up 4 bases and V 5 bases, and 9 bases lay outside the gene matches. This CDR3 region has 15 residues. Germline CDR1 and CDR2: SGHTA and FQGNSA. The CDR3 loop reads CASSREPGGGYGYTF. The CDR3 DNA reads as TGTGCCAGCAGCCGAGAACCAGGGGGCGGCTATGGCTACACCTTC.

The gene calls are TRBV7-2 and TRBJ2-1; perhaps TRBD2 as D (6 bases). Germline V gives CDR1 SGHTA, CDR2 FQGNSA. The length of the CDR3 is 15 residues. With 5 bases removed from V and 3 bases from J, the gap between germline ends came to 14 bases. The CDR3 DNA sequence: TGTGCCAGCAGCCGGGCGGGACTTAACTACAATGAGCAGTTCTTC. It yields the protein CASSRAGLNYNEQFF.

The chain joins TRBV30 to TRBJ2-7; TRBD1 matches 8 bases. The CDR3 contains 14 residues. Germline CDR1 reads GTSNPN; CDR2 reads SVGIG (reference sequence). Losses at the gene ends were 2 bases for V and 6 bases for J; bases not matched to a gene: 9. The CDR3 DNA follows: TGTGCCTGGAGTACCGGACAGGGTTCGGGCGAGCAGTACTTC. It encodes CAWSTGQGSGEQYF.

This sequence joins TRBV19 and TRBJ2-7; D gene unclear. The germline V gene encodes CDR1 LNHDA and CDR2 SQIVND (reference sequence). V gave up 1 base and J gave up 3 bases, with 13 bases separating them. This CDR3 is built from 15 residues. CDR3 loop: CASSIGRGTDYEQYF. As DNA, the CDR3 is TGTGCCAGTAGTATAGGTCGCGGCACTGACTACGAGCAGTACTTC.

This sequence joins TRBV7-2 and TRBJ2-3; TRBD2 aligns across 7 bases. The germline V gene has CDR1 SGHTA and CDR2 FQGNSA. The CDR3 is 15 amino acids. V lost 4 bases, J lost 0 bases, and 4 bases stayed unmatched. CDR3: CASSSTGLSTDTQYF. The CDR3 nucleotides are TGTGCCAGCAGCTCAACGGGACTAAGCACAGATACGCAGTATTTT. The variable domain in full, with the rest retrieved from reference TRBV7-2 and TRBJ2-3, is GAGVSQSPSNKVTEKGKDVELRCDPISGHTALYWYRQSLGQGLEFLIYFQGNSAPDKSGLPSDRFSAERTGGSVSTLTIQRTQQEDSAVYLCASSSTGLSTDTQYFGPGTRLTVL.

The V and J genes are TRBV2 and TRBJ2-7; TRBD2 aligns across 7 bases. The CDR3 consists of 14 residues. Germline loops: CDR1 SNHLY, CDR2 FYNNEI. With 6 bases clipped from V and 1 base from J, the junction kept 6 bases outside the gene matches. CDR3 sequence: CASRVERGSYEQYF. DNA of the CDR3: TGTGCCAGCAGGGTCGAGCGGGGTTCCTACGAGCAGTACTTC.

In nucleotides, the CDR3 is TGTGCCAGCAGCTTGACAGGGGAAGGAAACACCATATATTTT. It translates to CASSLTGEGNTIYF. This rearrangement joins TRBV7-9 to TRBJ1-3; 8 bases are shared with TRBD1. J lost 4 bases, V lost 3 bases, and 2 bases had no gene match. Germline loops: CDR1 SEHNR, CDR2 FQNEAQ (reference sequence). The CDR3 extends over 14 amino acids.

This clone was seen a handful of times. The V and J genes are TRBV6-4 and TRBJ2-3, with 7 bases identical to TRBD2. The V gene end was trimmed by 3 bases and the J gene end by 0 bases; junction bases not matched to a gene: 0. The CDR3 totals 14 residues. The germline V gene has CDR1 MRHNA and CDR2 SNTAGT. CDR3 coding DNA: TGTGCCAGCAGTGAAGCGGGGAGCACAGATACGCAGTATTTT. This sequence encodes CASSEAGSTDTQYF.

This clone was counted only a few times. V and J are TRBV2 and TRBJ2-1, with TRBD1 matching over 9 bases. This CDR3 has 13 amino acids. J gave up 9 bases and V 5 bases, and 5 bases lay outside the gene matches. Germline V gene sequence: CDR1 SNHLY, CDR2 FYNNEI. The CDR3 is CASSNSGQGEQFF. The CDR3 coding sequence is TGTGCCAGCAGTAATTCGGGACAGGGTGAGCAGTTCTTC.

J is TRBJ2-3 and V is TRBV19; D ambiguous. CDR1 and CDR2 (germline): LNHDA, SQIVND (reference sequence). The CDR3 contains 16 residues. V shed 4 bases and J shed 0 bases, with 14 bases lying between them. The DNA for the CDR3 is TGTGCCAGTAGTACCAACAGATTAACTAGCACAGATACGCAGTATTTT. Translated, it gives CASSTNRLTSTDTQYF.

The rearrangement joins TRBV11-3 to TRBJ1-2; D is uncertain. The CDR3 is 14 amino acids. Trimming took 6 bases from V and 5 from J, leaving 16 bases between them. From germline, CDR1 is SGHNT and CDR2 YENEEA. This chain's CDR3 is CASSWAYHLYGYTF. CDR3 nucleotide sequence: TGTGCCAGCAGTTGGGCCTACCACCTATATGGCTACACCTTC.

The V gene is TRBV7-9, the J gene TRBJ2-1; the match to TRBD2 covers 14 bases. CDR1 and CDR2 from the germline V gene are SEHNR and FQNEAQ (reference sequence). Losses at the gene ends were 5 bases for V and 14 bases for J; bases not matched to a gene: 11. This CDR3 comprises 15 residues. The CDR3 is CASSLDGLAGGRKFF. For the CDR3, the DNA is TGTGCCAGCAGCCTAGACGGACTAGCGGGGGGCCGAAAGTTCTTC.